This T cell receptor (beta chain) stems from a study of CD8+CD57+ T cells in acquired aplastic anemia. Across the study: The mean DNA yield obtained from sorted CD4+ and CD8+ cells came to roughly 3.4 ug.

Notes on this clonotype: Its antigen is currently unknown.

Profiling that covered TCR beta VDJ and CDR3 relied on genomic DNA as its template. MiXCR, run by TCRdb on the reads, gives a single entry per CDR3 protein. Of roughly 300,000 distinct CDR3 sequences listed, around 60% were seen once; the top ten hold less than 10%. CDR3 size: 13 residues. V lost 6 bases and J lost 4; bases outside the gene matches: 8. Germline CDR1 SQVTM, CDR2 ANQGSEA. Findings and caveats of the study: Patients and controls turned out to have roughly 30 CD8+ CDR3 sequences in common. For CD8+ Simpson's diversity, patients and controls showed no significant difference.

This clonotype was sampled from a human donor with severe aplastic anemia or a healthy control (not recorded which). This chain uses TRBV29-1 with TRBJ1-2, with 7 nucleotides matching TRBD1. The material sequenced was sorted CD4+, CD8+, or CD8+CD57+ T cells (not recorded which) from PBMCs. This chain's CDR3 is CSVTTGFAYGYTF. The CDR3 region has the DNA TGCAGCGTGACGACAGGGTTTGCCTATGGCTACACCTTC.